This record looks at one T cell receptor (beta chain) sequence and its context. No antigen is known for it. These data belong to a study of cytomegalovirus exposure and HLA in healthy donors. In the study overall: There were under 140 million unique TCR beta sequences, drawn from roughly 200 million T cells, in an earlier analysis. The study's findings and limits: It was reported that TCR beta sequences correctly inferred the HLA-A and HLA-B alleles for most subjects. For cytomegalovirus status, the classifier reportedly gave diagnoses with high specificity and sensitivity.

V lost 3 bases to trimming and J lost 8 bases; unmatched junction nucleotides: 6. This CDR3 is built from 14 residues. CDR1 is SGHTA, CDR2 FQGNSA, per germline. Primers included in the PCR were 60 Vbeta and 13 Jbeta primers. This table comes from immunoSEQ multiplex PCR, and its TCRdb copy is limited to in-frame clones, with some not included. In the table there are around 120,000 clones, around 74% of which are singletons. This chain links TRBV7-2 with TRBJ1-5, with TRBD1 matching 8 bases. The source is a man aged 55 to 70 in good health and CMV-seropositive. Sequenced input: PBMCs. The CDR3 region has the DNA TGTGCCAGCAGCTTTTCTACAGGGGGAAAGCCCCAGCATTTT. Translating it yields CASSFSTGGKPQHF.